A selection of T cell receptor beta chains follows, all from one sample in a study of Graves' ophthalmopathy and Graves' hyperthyroidism. One entry per CDR3 protein results from TCRdb running MiXCR on the multiplex PCR reads. The data show some 380,000 distinct CDR3 sequences, 15% to 17% seen once. What was sequenced was peripheral blood. These TCRs come from a young woman with stable Graves' hyperthyroidism. Both conserved end residues are part of each CDR3. Size values are once, few and many counts, or a class for expanded clones, and some rows have none.

>TRBV2|many|14
CASSDGTGPYGYTF
>TRBV12-5|NA|15
CASGLAAGIRYEQYF
>TRBV19|NA|11
CARTPGNTQYF
>TRBV4-1|few|16
CASSQDLRLYNYGYTF
>TRBV19|many|14
CASSIQGIFHEQYF
>TRBV12-3/TRBV12-4|many|13
CASRQAVVSGYTF
>TRBV5-1|many|14
CASSLAIGADEQYF
>TRBV5-1|NA|14
CASSAGWIGTEAFF
>TRBV19|many|15
CASRQTGLINQPQHF
>TRBV20-1|NA|13
CSASRQDPPEAFF
>TRBV3-1|many|13
CASSQAGRGPQHF
>TRBV10-3|many|16
CAISERGTDSGNTIYF
>TRBV2|NA|11
CASLRGVEQYF
>TRBV6-2/TRBV6-3|many|17
CASRMRWDREISYEQYF
>TRBV15|few|15
CATSSGGRTTDTQYF
>TRBV6-1|many|11
CAKRLGYEQYF
>TRBV12-3/TRBV12-4|many|15
CASSLGQGAWQPQHF
>TRBV9|many|14
CASSSDRANSPLHF
>TRBV6-5|many|15
CASSYSGSSQETQYF
>TRBV12-3/TRBV12-4|many|14
CASTLGQGGYGYTF
>TRBV15|few|14
CATSRVTSSGELFF
>TRBV19|many|13
CASSLLLAQPQHF
>TRBV12-3/TRBV12-4|many|15
CANKAQGANTGELFF
>TRBV13|many|14
CASSLGDGSYEQYF
>TRBV20-1|many|14
CSARVGTGGYGAFF
>TRBV19|many|13
CASSSRLDSPLHF
>TRBV5-1|few|16
CASSSGAGTGTYEQYF
>TRBV4-1|NA|15
CASSLGTGYGNTIYF
>TRBV6-5|many|15
CASSYEQLINYGYTF
>TRBV4-1|NA|14
CASSPQAKRSPLHF
>TRBV7-2|many|14
CASSNNRVAYEQYF